Reported below is one TCR beta chain. This clonotype was detected many times. Its cognate antigen has yet to be identified. Base qualities are missing; no much larger clone stands one base away. This sample was included in a study of T-cell reconstitution after alpha-beta-depleted transplantation in children (TCRdb year 2016). At the level of the whole study: T-cell immune reconstitution after TCRalphabeta/CD19-depleted allogeneic hematopoietic cell transplantation in children was quantitatively tracked in the study by means of TCR repertoire profiling.

The library was built by means of PCR. Sequenced on an Illumina HiSeq 2500. TCR library preparation used molecular barcoding, with unique molecular identifiers applied to normalize quantification of the TCRbeta repertoire. Using fastp at Q25 and MiXCR, TCRdb reprocessed the public reads and kept productive beta chains. A single entry per CDR3 protein holds the most common genes and DNA from its merged rows. Present in this sample are roughly 590,000 distinct CDR3 sequences, roughly 17% of which were seen just once. The top ten constitute 1.1% of the sample. V is trimmed back by 3 bases and J by 7 bases, and the junction contains 8 bases that no gene match accounts for. The CDR3 covers 15 residues, taking in both the cysteine and the phenylalanine. The entry retains the CDR3 DNA only, 45 bases that are in frame from base 1.

The input for sequencing was PBMCs from the stem cell graft donor, taken from the stem cell graft. Rearrangement joined TRBV12-3 or TRBV12-4 to TRBJ2-1; the junction holds 8 bases that match TRBD2. The sequence derives from a human donor who donated a stem cell graft to a child with acute myeloid leukemia. The CDR3: CASSFRGGIGNEQFF. The DNA sequence is given as TGTGCCAGCAGTTTCCGGGGGGGAATTGGAAATGAGCAGTTCTTC.